Listed below are T cell receptor beta chains from one sample, sequenced in a study of T cell repertoires in cytomegalovirus infection. TCRdb reprocessed the reads via MiXCR and lists one record per CDR3 protein. The sample records roughly 920,000 distinct CDR3 sequences, roughly 31% being singletons. These receptors are not linked to any known antigen. Source: cultured CD8+ T cells from PBMCs, taken from culture after CMV antigen stimulation. All receptors come from a human donor in good health (CMV status not recorded). Some clones in this sample may be carry-over from other donors' samples. Each CDR3 is given with its conserved first and last residue. A D gene is named only where the DNA matches it firmly. For some rows the clone size is stated as once, few or many, or as a class when expanded; others skip it.

TGTGCCACCAGCAGAGAAACGACAGGGACTCACCACGAGCAGTACTTC | CATSRETTGTHHEQYF | TRBJ2-7 | 16 | - | few | TRBV15
TGTGCCAGTAGACAGGGACGGGGTCAGCCCCAGCATTTT | CASRQGRGQPQHF | TRBJ1-5 | 13 | - | - | TRBV19
TGTGCCAGCAGCACCCCTGCGGGCTACTCGGACGAGCAGTACTTC | CASSTPAGYSDEQYF | TRBJ2-7 | 15 | - | - | TRBV28
TGTGCCAGCAGCTCGGGGGACTTTAACGGGGAGACCCAGTACTTC | CASSSGDFNGETQYF | TRBJ2-5 | 15 | - | - | TRBV11-2
TGTGCCAGCCAACACCTCCTCCCGAGGGGGCCAGATACGCAGTATTTT | CASQHLLPRGPDTQYF | TRBJ2-3 | 16 | TRBD1 | few | TRBV28
TGTGCCAGCAGTGGAGCGGGGGGCGCAAACAATGAGCAGTTCTTC | CASSGAGGANNEQFF | TRBJ2-1 | 15 | TRBD2 | - | TRBV6-2/TRBV6-3
TGTGCCAGCAGTTTAGCGCTTCGAGGGACAGAGGACGGCTACACCTTC | CASSLALRGTEDGYTF | TRBJ1-2 | 16 | TRBD1 | - | TRBV12-3/TRBV12-4
TGTGCCAGTACCCTGGGACTAGCGAGCAAAAACATTCAGTACTTC | CASTLGLASKNIQYF | TRBJ2-4 | 15 | TRBD2 | - | TRBV19
TGTGCCAGCAGCTGGGACACAGATACGCAGTATTTT | CASSWDTDTQYF | TRBJ2-3 | 12 | - | many | TRBV7-6
TGTGCCAGCAGTGAAGAAGGGCGGACATCAATCGGGGCTTTCTTT | CASSEEGRTSIGAFF | TRBJ1-1 | 15 | - | few | TRBV6-1
TGTGCCAGCAGCCTCGGGGGCGGGGTCAACTATGGCTACACCTTC | CASSLGGGVNYGYTF | TRBJ1-2 | 15 | - | - | TRBV7-9
TGTGCCAGCAGTGAATGGAGGGGGCGGGGCTACACCTTC | CASSEWRGRGYTF | TRBJ1-2 | 13 | TRBD1 | few | TRBV2
TGTGCCAGCAGATCAGACGGGAACCATGAGCAGTTCTTC | CASRSDGNHEQFF | TRBJ2-1 | 13 | - | few | TRBV7-9
TGCGCCAGCAGCCAAGATGGGGGGTACACTGAAGCTTTCTTT | CASSQDGGYTEAFF | TRBJ1-1 | 14 | - | few | TRBV4-1
TGTGCCAGCAGCCAAAACTCTGGGCGAACCCTCCACAATGAGCAGTTCTTC | CASSQNSGRTLHNEQFF | TRBJ2-1 | 17 | - | few | TRBV4-2
TGTGCCAGCAGTTACGACGGGGGAAACTATGGCTACACCTTC | CASSYDGGNYGYTF | TRBJ1-2 | 14 | - | - | TRBV6-5
TGTGCCAGCAGCTTCTACCAGTCGGGGGGCGTCCGCGGCTACACCTTC | CASSFYQSGGVRGYTF | TRBJ1-2 | 16 | - | many | TRBV7-2
TGTGCCAGCAGGAGGGTTAACAGGGGGGGGGGTGTTTTGGGTGAGACCCAGTACTTC | CASRRVNRGGGVLGETQYF | TRBJ2-5 | 19 | - | few | TRBV6-1
TGTGCCAGCAGTTTGTATTACAGTACGAACACCGGGGAGCTGTTTTTT | CASSLYYSTNTGELFF | TRBJ2-2 | 16 | - | many | TRBV12-3/TRBV12-4
TGTGCCAGCAGTCTTGGGGGGGACTATGGCTACACCTTC | CASSLGGDYGYTF | TRBJ1-2 | 13 | - | many | TRBV7-2
TGTGCCAGTAGTATCGGGACCACAGATACGCAGTATTTT | CASSIGTTDTQYF | TRBJ2-3 | 13 | - | few | TRBV19
TGTGCCAGTAGTATAGATTCCGGGGGCACTGAAGCTTTCTTT | CASSIDSGGTEAFF | TRBJ1-1 | 14 | - | - | TRBV19
TGTGCCAGCACCCTATGGCCGTCGGCAGCAAATCAGCCCCAGCATTTT | CASTLWPSAANQPQHF | TRBJ1-5 | 16 | - | many | TRBV12-3/TRBV12-4
TGCAGCGTTGAAGTCAGGAATGGCTACACCTTC | CSVEVRNGYTF | TRBJ1-2 | 11 | - | - | TRBV29-1
TGTGCACTAGGGGGCTATGGCTACACCTTC | CALGGYGYTF | TRBJ1-2 | 10 | - | few | TRBV7-9
TGTGCCAGCAGTGAATGGGATACGCAGTATTTT | CASSEWDTQYF | TRBJ2-3 | 11 | - | - | TRBV25-1
TGTGCCAGCCGCTCCCCGCTTTGGGGGCAGCCCCAGCATTTT | CASRSPLWGQPQHF | TRBJ1-5 | 14 | - | few | TRBV12-3/TRBV12-4
TGTGCCAGCAGCGTCGGACAGTTTTTCCTTTTT | CASSVGQFFLF | TRBJ1-1 | 11 | - | - | TRBV5-5
TGTGCCAGCAGCTTAGTATCTGGGACTAACTATGGCTACACCTTC | CASSLVSGTNYGYTF | TRBJ1-2 | 15 | - | many | TRBV7-8
TGTGCCACCAGCAGGGTTACAGGGGGCTTGGACAAAAACATTCAGTACTTC | CATSRVTGGLDKNIQYF | TRBJ2-4 | 17 | TRBD1 | few | TRBV15
TGTGCCAGCAGTGAAGACGGGACAGGAGGACGGAATCAGCCCCAGCATTTT | CASSEDGTGGRNQPQHF | TRBJ1-5 | 17 | TRBD1 | many | TRBV6-1
TGTGCCAGCACTCGGACAGGACCATATAATTCACCCCTCCACTTT | CASTRTGPYNSPLHF | TRBJ1-6 | 15 | TRBD1 | few | TRBV27
TGTGCCACCAGTGACCGGGGACACGCGTTTCCCCAGCATTTT | CATSDRGHAFPQHF | TRBJ1-5 | 14 | - | few | TRBV24-1
TGTGCCAGCAGTTCCTCGACAGGGAAGCTATTCACTGAAGCTTTCTTT | CASSSSTGKLFTEAFF | TRBJ1-1 | 16 | TRBD1 | few | TRBV6-6
TGTGCCAGTAGTGCGGGGTATAGCAATCAGCCCCAGCATTTT | CASSAGYSNQPQHF | TRBJ1-5 | 14 | - | many | TRBV6-1
TGTGCCAGCAGCCCCCGGTTGGGGTACTACAATGAGCAGTTCTTC | CASSPRLGYYNEQFF | TRBJ2-1 | 15 | - | - | TRBV7-6
TGTGCCAGCAGCCCTAGAGGTGGACAGGGTAAAGAGACCCAGTACTTC | CASSPRGGQGKETQYF | TRBJ2-5 | 16 | TRBD1 | many | TRBV7-2
TGTGCCAGCAGCCTGGGACAGGTTAACTATGGCTACACCTTC | CASSLGQVNYGYTF | TRBJ1-2 | 14 | TRBD1 | many | TRBV7-9
TGTGCCATGCGTACAGGGGTAGGCCCTAACACCGGGGAGCTGTTTTTT | CAMRTGVGPNTGELFF | TRBJ2-2 | 16 | TRBD1 | - | TRBV10-3
TGTGCCAGCAGCCCTCGGGCGGAGTTTAGCGAGCAGTACTTC | CASSPRAEFSEQYF | TRBJ2-7 | 14 | - | - | TRBV6-2/TRBV6-3
TGTGCCAGCAGCCAAGAAAGCGAACGGAGCGGGGCCTACAATGAGCAGTTCTTC | CASSQESERSGAYNEQFF | TRBJ2-1 | 18 | TRBD2 | - | TRBV4-2
TGTGCCAGCAGCTGGGGTGGAGGCAAACGGGCCCCTAGCACAGATACGCAGTATTTT | CASSWGGGKRAPSTDTQYF | TRBJ2-3 | 19 | - | - | TRBV7-6
TGCGCCAGCAGCCATGCCGGACAGGGGGACACTGAAGCTTTCTTT | CASSHAGQGDTEAFF | TRBJ1-1 | 15 | TRBD1 | few | TRBV4-1
TGTGCCAGCAGTTACTCCGGGACTAGCGGGGGGGCCCTAAGATCCTACAATGAGCAGTTCTTC | CASSYSGTSGGALRSYNEQFF | TRBJ2-1 | 21 | TRBD2 | - | TRBV6-5
TGTGCCAGCAGCCCCTGGGACACCGGGGAGCTGTTTTTT | CASSPWDTGELFF | TRBJ2-2 | 13 | - | few | TRBV27
TGTGCCAGCAGCCAAGACAGTGTGGACACTGAAGCTTTCTTT | CASSQDSVDTEAFF | TRBJ1-1 | 14 | - | - | TRBV4-2
TGTGCTAGTGGTTTTTCTCTCATGGGACAGCCCTACAATGAGCAGTTCTTC | CASGFSLMGQPYNEQFF | TRBJ2-1 | 17 | TRBD1 | - | TRBV12-5
TGTGCCAGCAGTCAGGTTTCCGGGACTAGCTTTCACAATGAGCAGTTCTTC | CASSQVSGTSFHNEQFF | TRBJ2-1 | 17 | TRBD2 | few | TRBV6-1
TGTGCCAGCAGCTCTGGGCCGGGCGGGGAGACCCAGTACTTC | CASSSGPGGETQYF | TRBJ2-5 | 14 | - | - | TRBV7-2
TGTGCCAGCCGGGGGGGCGGGGGCCGGCATGAGCAGTTCTTC | CASRGGGGRHEQFF | TRBJ2-1 | 14 | TRBD2 | - | TRBV12-3/TRBV12-4
TGTGCCAGCACCGAAGGACGGACCAATTCACCCCTCCACTTT | CASTEGRTNSPLHF | TRBJ1-6 | 14 | - | - | TRBV6-6
TGTGCCAGCAGCCCCGAAGCGGGGGCTTTGGATACGCAGTATTTT | CASSPEAGALDTQYF | TRBJ2-3 | 15 | TRBD2 | many | TRBV7-2